This TCR beta chain was captured in a study of CD8+CD57+ T cells in acquired aplastic anemia. Regarding the study as a whole: Patients had approximately 29 CD8+ CDR3 sequences in common with controls (the shared set).

Sequencing involved patients with CD8+CD57+ cell expansion previously shown by flow cytometry. Patient blood was sampled before any therapy had been received. It was genomic DNA that served as the template for profiling TCR beta VDJ and CDR3. TCRdb redid the calling of the reads with MiXCR, one entry per CDR3 protein. The data hold hundreds of thousands of distinct CDR3 sequences, with around half observed a single time. V was shortened by 9 bases and J by 2 bases, with 20 bases between the two germline ends. The CDR3 is 15 amino acids. CDR1 LNHDA and CDR2 SQIVND come from the germline V gene (reference sequence). A word on this clonotype: The antigen is not known.

The TCR originated in a human donor with aplastic anemia. This chain joins TRBV19 and TRBJ2-7; weak D call: TRBD1 (5 bases). Material: sorted CD4+, CD8+, or CD8+CD57+ T cells (not recorded which) from PBMCs. CDR3 DNA sequence: TGTGCCAGCAGTCCCTTGGCAGGGCAGACCTACGAGCAGTACTTC. Protein sequence: CASSPLAGQTYEQYF.